A selection of T cell receptor beta chains follows, all from one sample in a study of T cells after yellow fever vaccination. TCRdb itself ran the 5' RACE reads through MiXCR, one entry per CDR3 protein. The repertoire holds hundreds of thousands of distinct CDR3 sequences, with around 12% as singletons. Source: PBMCs, taken on the day of the yellow fever booster vaccination. The receptor set was obtained from a young man who received the YFV17D yellow fever vaccine. CDR3s include the opening cysteine and the closing phenylalanine or tryptophan. A D gene is named only where the DNA matches it firmly.

>TRBV20-1|TRBJ2-7|-
CSARDRQETYEQYF
>TRBV20-1|TRBJ1-2|-
CSARAAGTDYGYTF
>TRBV12-3/TRBV12-4|TRBJ2-7|TRBD2
CASSQNGGRVGEQYF
>TRBV20-1|TRBJ2-7|TRBD2
CSASRLAGEQYF
>TRBV19|TRBJ2-7|TRBD1
CASSITGTEDYEQYF
>TRBV25-1|TRBJ2-1|-
CASSDHTLDLNF
>TRBV29-1|TRBJ1-1|-
CSVVLAGPNTEAFF
>TRBV12-3/TRBV12-4|TRBJ1-5|TRBD1
CASSLAGGQGAQPQHF
>TRBV6-5|TRBJ2-1|TRBD1
CASSYGDRGNEQFF
>TRBV6-1|TRBJ2-5|-
CASRKAGQETQYF
>TRBV20-1|TRBJ2-7|-
CSAPTNGNSYEQYF
>TRBV9|TRBJ1-6|-
CASSPDVPAGSPLHF
>TRBV29-1|TRBJ2-7|-
CSVEDLLGSYEQYF
>TRBV25-1|TRBJ2-7|-
CASSTLSGYGHEQYF
>TRBV12-3/TRBV12-4|TRBJ1-6|-
CASSSSNHREPPLHF
>TRBV3-1|TRBJ1-1|-
CASSQETPNTEAFF
>TRBV7-9|TRBJ2-1|-
CASSVPIHSSYNEQFF
>TRBV20-1|TRBJ2-1|TRBD1
CSARGGRYEQFF
>TRBV4-1|TRBJ2-1|-
CASSQVSGSRNEQFF
>TRBV29-1|TRBJ2-4|-
CSVEGSAKNIQYF
>TRBV9|TRBJ2-4|TRBD2
CASSTGLAVPAKNIQYF
>TRBV9|TRBJ1-6|TRBD1
CASSARDRGLSSYNSPLHF
>TRBV6-1|TRBJ1-4|-
CASSRQWGEKLFF
>TRBV3-1|TRBJ2-5|TRBD2
CASSQGLAGGPMETQYF
>TRBV12-3/TRBV12-4|TRBJ2-2|-
CASSNQYKNTGELFF
>TRBV7-2|TRBJ1-3|-
CASSLGVSGNTIYF
>TRBV10-3|TRBJ2-2|TRBD2
CAISGIAGGTGELFF
>TRBV4-3|TRBJ1-1|TRBD1
CASSHGQGSTEAFF
>TRBV14|TRBJ2-7|TRBD2
CASTQGSGNYEQYF
>TRBV19|TRBJ2-1|-
CASSSMVGNNEQFF
>TRBV23-1|TRBJ2-7|-
CASSLDTLFLF
>TRBV29-1|TRBJ1-6|TRBD1
CSVTDRVGSPLHF
>TRBV5-1|TRBJ2-3|TRBD1
CASSLPPSTRTGGLDTQYF
>TRBV5-1|TRBJ1-2|TRBD1
CASSRTRQGAGYGYTF
>TRBV12-3/TRBV12-4|TRBJ1-5|-
CASTFGGLGNQPQHF
>TRBV2|TRBJ2-5|-
CASRPIQGWETQYF
>TRBV12-3/TRBV12-4|TRBJ2-5|TRBD2
CASSFAGGPGETQYF
>TRBV20-1|TRBJ2-1|-
CSAREFASAQFF
>TRBV12-3/TRBV12-4|TRBJ2-5|TRBD1
CASSPISRDRNQETQYF
>TRBV15|TRBJ2-1|-
CATTVGSAGEQFF
>TRBV6-2/TRBV6-3|TRBJ2-4|TRBD2
CATDGSGSRSKNIQYF
>TRBV2|TRBJ2-1|TRBD2
CASSWTSARTSNEQFF
>TRBV21-1|TRBJ2-7|-
CASSFTPGLAGKSYEQYF
>TRBV7-8|TRBJ2-5|-
CASSLGGQKETQYF
>TRBV20-1|TRBJ2-1|TRBD2
CSASTLAGTAEQFF
>TRBV7-9|TRBJ2-3|-
CASSPSGVFTDTQYF
>TRBV5-1|TRBJ2-6|-
CASGSGTSTGANVLTF
>TRBV28|TRBJ1-2|-
CASRSNYGYTF
>TRBV12-3/TRBV12-4|TRBJ1-4|-
CASSPPGTVPNEKLFF